This T cell receptor (beta chain) comes out of a study of identical twins. Study findings and constraints: Zero-insertion analyses could be partly confounded by invariant MAIT and iNKT cells.

TCRdb re-called the 5' RACE reads through MiXCR, storing one row per CDR3 protein. Of 150,000 or so distinct CDR3 sequences in the sample, under 4.5% are singletons; the top ten hold more than 7%. CDR3 length: 13 amino acids. Germline V CDR1 and CDR2: MNHEY, SVGEGT. The trim removed 5 bases at V and 7 bases at J, leaving 7 bases unmatched. A remark on this clonotype: Its antigen is not identified.

This TCR was recovered from a young man in good health. Sequenced sample: memory T cells sorted from blood. V is TRBV6-2 or TRBV6-3 and J is TRBJ1-2, with 7 bases matching TRBD1. CDR3 nucleotide sequence: TGTGCCAGCAGTACACGGACAGGCGCTGGCTACACCTTC. It specifies CASSTRTGAGYTF.